The 2 T cell receptor beta chains presented below share a single source sample, sequenced in a study of neurological immune-mediated disorders (dated by TCRdb to the late 2010s). According to the study, the label for this sample's time point signals: longitudinal time-point 1 (baseline). The library came from 5' RACE. The reads were generated on an Illumina HiSeq 2500. TCRdb passed the public sequencing reads through fastp at Q25 and MiXCR, retaining productive beta sequences. All rows with the same CDR3 protein become a single entry with the most common DNA and genes. The table for this sample lists 71,000 or so distinct CDR3 sequences; approximately 15% of them were counted only once. The biggest ten clones account for 4.6% of the sample. Sequenced material: PBMCs. Source of these receptors: a female donor with HTLV-1-associated myelopathy (HAM/TSP).

This clonotype was counted ten times or more. The rearrangement joins TRBV6-2 or TRBV6-3 to TRBJ1-3; D is uncertain. Looked up from germline, CDR1 is MNHEY and CDR2 is SVGEGT. This CDR3 has 14 residues. V was pared by 1 base and J by 2 bases, with 6 bases between. The CDR3 sequence: CASSYFTPGNTIYF. DNA of the CDR3: TGTGCCAGCAGTTACTTTACGCCTGGAAACACCATATATTTT.

The chain has TRBV5-6 and TRBJ1-5, with D possibly being TRBD1 (5 bases). Between the trimmed V and J ends, which lost 0 bases and 3 bases, there was a span of 16 bases. CDR1 is SGHDT, CDR2 YYEEEE, per germline. The CDR3 runs to 17 residues. This CDR3 reads CASSLESAGTFNQPQHF. In DNA, the CDR3 is TGTGCCAGCAGCTTGGAATCGGCAGGGACTTTCAATCAGCCCCAGCATTTT.